A single sample is the source of the 8 T cell receptor beta chains below, sequenced in a study of spatial heterogeneity in lung cancer. Documented time point: blood at routine non-recurrence follow-up after resection. TCRdb used MiXCR to reprocess the 5' RACE reads, holding one entry per CDR3 protein. The sample carries roughly 45,000 distinct CDR3 sequences, about 22% recorded once. This specimen consisted of PBMCs, obtained at follow-up. All receptors derive from a female donor with early-stage non-small cell lung cancer.

The sample holds many counts of this clonotype. V is TRBV5-1 and J is TRBJ2-7; D is possibly TRBD1 (6 bases). V gave up 0 bases and J gave up 3 bases, with 16 bases separating them. Germline V CDR1 and CDR2: SGHRS, YFSETQ. The CDR3 is 16 amino acids. CDR3 amino acids: CASSLEVGQGNYEQYF. As DNA, the CDR3 is TGCGCCAGCAGCTTGGAGGTCGGGCAGGGGAACTACGAGCAGTACTTC.

This clonotype showed up just a few times. The chain has TRBV5-5 and TRBJ2-1; 12 nucleotides line up with TRBD2. This CDR3 region has 16 residues. CDR1 is SGHKS, CDR2 YYEKEE, per germline (reference sequence). The V segment lost 4 bases and the J segment 4 bases; nucleotides outside the gene matches: 6. The chain's CDR3 is CASSPLTSGGYNEQFF. CDR3 sequence (DNA): TGTGCCAGCAGCCCGTTGACTAGCGGGGGTTACAATGAGCAGTTCTTC.

This clonotype was counted at least ten times. The V call is TRBV10-3, the J call TRBJ2-2; 8 positions agree with TRBD2. The CDR3 runs to 17 residues. The V gene's germline CDR1 is ENHRY and CDR2 SYGVKD. Trimming took 0 bases from V and 4 from J; bases not matched to a gene: 7. Here the CDR3 reads CAISESAGGGSTGELFF. The CDR3 nucleotides read TGTGCCATCAGTGAGTCTGCGGGGGGAGGAAGCACCGGGGAGCTGTTTTTT.

This clonotype was picked up a small number of times. The chain recombines TRBV10-3 with TRBJ2-7; 10 bases are a match to TRBD2. Trimming at V came to 0 bases and at J to 5 bases, leaving 7 bases not matched to a gene. CDR1 ENHRY and CDR2 SYGVKD come from the germline V gene. The CDR3 loop spans 16 amino acids. CDR3 sequence reads: CAISESNTSGKDEQYF. Written as DNA, the CDR3 is TGTGCCATCAGTGAGTCTAATACTAGCGGGAAGGACGAGCAGTACTTC.

The gene calls are TRBV20-1 and TRBJ2-7, with TRBD1 matching over 10 bases. Germline V lookup: CDR1 DFQATT, CDR2 SNEGSKA (reference sequence). The CDR3 totals 14 residues. Germline trimming cut 5 bases from V and 4 bases from J; bases unmatched to any gene: 8. The CDR3 region is CSAPNRDRGYEQYF. The DNA of the CDR3 is TGCAGTGCTCCGAATCGGGACAGGGGTTACGAGCAGTACTTC.

At least ten counts were recorded for this clonotype. The chain links TRBV5-1 to TRBJ1-6; D ambiguous. The CDR3 is 15 amino acids. Trimming took off 0 bases at V and 8 bases at J, with 12 bases between the two ends. CDR1 is SGHRS and CDR2 is YFSETQ in the germline V gene. CDR3: CASSLDGPRDSPLHF. CDR3 sequence (DNA): TGCGCCAGCAGCTTGGACGGCCCTAGGGATTCACCCCTCCACTTT. Looking up the rest from reference TRBV5-1 and TRBJ1-6 gives the full variable domain: KAGVTQTPRYLIKTRGQQVTLSCSPISGHRSVSWYQQTPGQGLQFLFEYFSETQRNKGNFPGRFSGRQFSNSRSEMNVSTLELGDSALYLCASSLDGPRDSPLHFGNGTRLTVT.

This clonotype was counted ten times or more. This rearrangement joins TRBV11-1 to TRBJ2-2, with TRBD1 matching over 8 bases. With V trimmed by 3 bases and J by 1 base, 10 bases remained unmatched. Germline V CDR1 and CDR2: SGHAT, FQDESV (reference sequence). The CDR3 is made up of 18 amino acids. CDR3 in DNA: TGTGCCAGCAGCTTCCCCACAGGGGGGCCTTTGAACACCGGGGAGCTGTTTTTT. Its translation is CASSFPTGGPLNTGELFF.

The chain recombines TRBV27 with TRBJ1-2; D may be TRBD1 (5 bases). Germline CDR1 reads MNHEY; CDR2 reads SMNVEV (reference sequence). The CDR3 runs 14 residues. V was trimmed by 5 bases and J by 5 bases, leaving 15 bases between them. The CDR3 protein is CASSTTVTAYGYTF. In nucleotides, the CDR3 is TGTGCCAGCAGTACGACAGTGACGGCGTATGGCTACACCTTC.